This T cell receptor beta chain was sequenced in a study of T cells in Graves' hyperthyroidism and ophthalmopathy. Whole-study results and caveats: Most thyroid clonotypes that were expanded above 0.001 also turned up in blood.

TCR beta CDR3 region amplification was performed from RNA transcripts. The TCR CDR3 first-round RT-PCR relied on the HTBI primer set. TCRdb reprocessed the multiplex PCR reads via MiXCR and lists one record per CDR3 protein. Among 300,000 to 450,000 distinct CDR3 sequences listed, roughly 15% were seen once. This clonotype was counted many times. Its antigen is undetermined. The germline V gene has CDR1 MNHEY and CDR2 SVGAGI. This CDR3 is 19 amino acids long. The J segment lost 3 bases and the V segment lost 0 bases, leaving 16 bases of the junction unmatched. The receptor comes from a woman under 40 with Graves' ophthalmopathy. The sequenced sample consisted of blood. The J gene is TRBJ1-2, the V gene TRBV6-5; 7 bases match TRBD1. In DNA, the CDR3 is TGTGCCAGCAGTTACTCGATAGGGGGCGCAAGGATTTTCTACTATGGCTACACCTTC. This gives the protein CASSYSIGGARIFYYGYTF.